The 23 T cell receptor beta chains reported below all come from one sample, sequenced in a study of T-cell reconstitution after alpha-beta-depleted transplantation in children. Preparation of the TCRbeta library was carried out with unique molecular identifiers. Using its own MiXCR run on the PCR reads, TCRdb lists one record per CDR3 protein. The sample lists fewer than 700,000 distinct CDR3 sequences; 10% to 15% were seen once. The material sequenced was PBMCs, mostly from graft donor cells, taken 360 days after TCRalphabeta/CD19-depleted stem cell transplant. All receptors derive from a male patient between 10 and 17 years old who had a stem cell transplant for acute myeloid leukemia, so the T cells may come from the graft donor.

This clonotype showed up just a few times. The CDR3 bases are TGTGCCAGCAGCTTAGTATCCCCAGCCACCACTGAAGCTTTCTTT. It is translated as CASSLVSPATTEAFF. The genes are TRBV7-9 and TRBJ1-1; D not resolved. The CDR3 runs 15 residues. Germline V lookup: CDR1 SEHNR, CDR2 FQNEAQ (reference sequence). Trimming stripped 1 base from V and 4 bases from J, with 13 bases between. The whole variable domain, filled in from reference TRBV7-9 and TRBJ1-1, reads DTGVSQNPRHKITKRGQNVTFRCDPISEHNRLYWYRQTLGQGPEFLTYFQNEAQLEKSRLLSDRFSAERPKGSFSTLEIQRTEQGDSAMYLCASSLVSPATTEAFFGQGTRLTVV.

The chain uses TRBV30 and TRBJ2-7, with D possibly matching TRBD1 (5 bases). Trimming cost V 3 bases and J 6 bases, with 15 bases left between them. This CDR3 comprises 13 residues. Germline CDR1 and CDR2: GTSNPN and SVGIG (reference sequence). The CDR3 spells CAWSIGHLTEQYF. CDR3 in DNA: TGTGCCTGGAGCATAGGACACTTAACCGAGCAGTACTTC.

This clonotype was picked up a small number of times. The genes are TRBV20-1 and TRBJ2-7, with a possible D match to TRBD2 (6 bases). CDR1 DFQATT and CDR2 SNEGSKA come from the germline V gene (reference sequence). V was shortened by 5 bases and J by 2 bases, with 10 bases between the two germline ends. CDR3 length equals 12 residues. The CDR3 loop is CSACGAAYEQYF. The CDR3 DNA reads as TGCAGTGCTTGCGGGGCCGCCTACGAGCAGTACTTC.

This clonotype was observed a handful of times. The J gene is TRBJ2-5, the V gene TRBV30, with 13 bases matching TRBD2. The CDR3 length is 16 residues. Trimming took 0 bases from V and 1 from J; bases not matched to a gene: 2. The germline V gene has CDR1 GTSNPN and CDR2 SVGIG (reference sequence). The CDR3 region is CAWSVLAGGPQETQYF. CDR3 DNA: TGTGCCTGGAGTGTACTAGCGGGAGGGCCCCAAGAGACCCAGTACTTC.

Only a few counts were recorded for this clonotype. The rearrangement links TRBV20-1 to TRBJ2-7, with 9 bases matching TRBD2. J was trimmed by 7 bases and V by 3 bases; bases with no gene match: 16. The CDR3 is 16 amino acids. Germline V gene sequence: CDR1 DFQATT, CDR2 SNEGSKA (reference sequence). CDR3 protein: CSASPGASGTLGEQYF. DNA for the CDR3: TGCAGTGCTAGTCCCGGGGCTAGCGGGACGTTAGGAGAGCAGTACTTC.

The rearrangement links TRBV7-3 to TRBJ2-7; the D is unclear. The germline V gene encodes CDR1 SGHTA and CDR2 FQGTGA. This CDR3 region has 14 residues. Trimming took off 1 base at V and 5 bases at J, with 12 bases between the two ends. CDR3 sequence reads: CASSLISGLNEQYF. The CDR3 DNA reads as TGTGCCAGCAGCTTAATTTCGGGTCTTAACGAGCAGTACTTC. Full variable domain (remainder filled in from reference TRBV7-3 and TRBJ2-7): GAGVSQTPSNKVTEKGKYVELRCDPISGHTALYWYRQSLGQGPEFLIYFQGTGAADDSGLPNDRFFAVRPEGSVSTLKIQRTERGDSAVYLCASSLISGLNEQYFGPGTRLTVT.

This clonotype showed up just a few times. The chain links TRBV7-2 to TRBJ2-3; D is perhaps TRBD1 or TRBD2 (5 bases each). The V end lost 1 base, the J end lost 4 bases, and 12 bases lay between the germline ends. CDR1 and CDR2 (germline): SGHTA, FQGNSA. The CDR3 contains 15 residues. The CDR3 DNA reads TGTGCCAGCAGCTTAGGGGGGAAGGGGCCAGATACGCAGTATTTT. The encoded protein is CASSLGGKGPDTQYF.

This sequence joins TRBV11-2 and TRBJ2-1, with 8 bases fitting TRBD2. The junction had 11 bases not matched to a gene; V was cut back by 0 bases and J by 4 bases. Germline-derived CDR1 and CDR2 are SGHAT and FQNNGV. The CDR3 covers 18 residues. The CDR3 is CASSLDTRTSSKYNEQFF. The CDR3 nucleotides are TGTGCCAGCAGCTTAGATACACGGACTAGCAGCAAGTACAATGAGCAGTTCTTC. Together with reference TRBV11-2 and TRBJ2-1, the CDR3 gives the full variable domain: EAGVAQSPRYKIIEKRQSVAFWCNPISGHATLYWYQQILGQGPKLLIQFQNNGVVDDSQLPKDRFSAERLKGVDSTLKIQPAKLEDSAVYLCASSLDTRTSSKYNEQFFGPGTRLTVL.

V usage is TRBV20-1 and J usage is TRBJ1-2; 11 bases line up with TRBD1. This CDR3 is built from 17 residues. The ends lost 1 base at V and 3 bases at J; junction bases unmatched: 10. Germline V gives CDR1 DFQATT, CDR2 SNEGSKA (reference sequence). CDR3 nucleotide sequence: TGCAGTGCTAGAGGCGACCCCAGGACAGGGGGCGACTATGGCTACACCTTC. It yields the protein CSARGDPRTGGDYGYTF.

The chain recombines TRBV7-9 with TRBJ1-2, with 10 bases aligning to TRBD1. Germline loops: CDR1 SEHNR, CDR2 FQNEAQ (reference sequence). This CDR3 has 17 residues. V lost 0 bases, J lost 4 bases, and 8 bases stayed unmatched. This CDR3 reads CASSLALTGGGLYGYTF. DNA of the CDR3: TGTGCCAGCAGCTTAGCGCTGACAGGGGGCGGCCTCTATGGCTACACCTTC.

V gene TRBV7-3 combines with J gene TRBJ2-1, with TRBD2 matching 7 bases. After removal of 2 bases from V and 8 bases from J, the junction contained 12 bases not matched to a gene. Per the germline V gene, CDR1 is SGHTA and CDR2 is FQGTGA. The CDR3 has 16 amino acids. CDR3 nucleotide sequence: TGTGCCAGCAGCTTATACGAGAGGGGAGGGCACGATGAGCAGTTCTTC. Its protein is CASSLYERGGHDEQFF.

The sample holds a few counts of this clonotype. The V and J genes are TRBV6-2 or TRBV6-3 and TRBJ2-7; no clear D. The CDR3 spans 15 residues. The V gene lost 2 bases and the J gene lost 2 bases, with 13 bases spanning the gap. The V gene's germline CDR1 is MNHEY and CDR2 SVGEGT. DNA for the CDR3: TGTGCCAGCAGTTACGGGGTTTGGCAGGCCTACGAGCAGTACTTC. Protein product: CASSYGVWQAYEQYF.

This clonotype has just a few counts. V and J are TRBV6-1 and TRBJ2-2, with TRBD2 matching over 9 bases. The V and J ends lost 7 bases and 3 bases, in that order; junction bases with no gene match: 6. CDR1 and CDR2 from the germline V gene are MNHNS and SASEGT. This CDR3 contains 15 residues. The CDR3 here is CASKGGLAHTGELFF. The DNA of the CDR3 is TGTGCCAGCAAGGGAGGACTAGCGCACACCGGGGAGCTGTTTTTT.

This clonotype was seen ten or more times. In DNA form, the CDR3 reads TGTGCCAGCAGTTTCCCAGACAGGGGGTATCTGAATGAGCAGTTCTTC. It codes for CASSFPDRGYLNEQFF. The gene calls are TRBV28 and TRBJ2-1, with 9 bases that match TRBD1. The length of the CDR3 is 16 residues. Germline-derived CDR1 and CDR2 are MDHEN and SYDVKM. The trim removed 3 bases at V and 7 bases at J, leaving 10 bases unmatched.

The CDR3 is CSANPGLPAFSNQPQHF. The CDR3 DNA sequence: TGCAGTGCCAATCCGGGACTTCCAGCTTTTAGCAATCAGCCCCAGCATTTT. J is TRBJ1-5 and V is TRBV20-1; perhaps TRBD1 as D (5 bases). The germline V gene has CDR1 DFQATT and CDR2 SNEGSKA (reference sequence). V was cut by 6 bases and J by 0 bases, with 21 bases left in between. The CDR3 contains 17 residues.

This chain joins TRBV10-3 and TRBJ1-4; no reliable D call. V lost 3 bases, J lost 10 bases, and 9 bases lay in between. The CDR3 loop spans 12 amino acids. Germline CDR1 reads ENHRY; CDR2 reads SYGVKD. The chain's CDR3 is CAISDGVGKLFF. Written as DNA, the CDR3 is TGTGCCATCAGTGATGGGGTGGGAAAACTGTTTTTT.

This clonotype was detected many times. The chain employs TRBV7-2 and TRBJ2-7; no definite D call. Looked up from germline, CDR1 is SGHTA and CDR2 is FQGNSA. Deletions cut 1 base from V and 3 bases from J, with 10 bases between. The CDR3 contains 14 residues. The CDR3 protein is CASSLGRQSYEQYF. As DNA, the CDR3 is TGTGCCAGCAGCTTAGGGCGTCAGAGCTACGAGCAGTACTTC.

This clonotype showed up just a few times. The genes are TRBV6-6 and TRBJ1-6; no clear D gene. Germline CDR1 and CDR2: MNHNY and SVGAGI (reference sequence). This CDR3 region has 13 residues. V gave up 5 bases and J gave up 7 bases, with 9 bases separating them. The chain's CDR3 is CASSLKTNSPLHF. CDR3 DNA sequence: TGTGCCAGCAGTCTCAAAACAAATTCACCCCTCCACTTT.

The sample holds a few counts of this clonotype. The CDR3 protein is CASSGGLTSGRASSYEQYF. CDR3 nucleotides: TGTGCCAGCAGCGGAGGCCTAACTAGCGGGAGGGCCTCCTCCTACGAGCAGTACTTC. The gene calls are TRBV9 and TRBJ2-7, with TRBD2 identical over 13 bases. The V segment lost 3 bases and the J segment 0 bases; nucleotides outside the gene matches: 12. Germline CDR1 reads SGDLS; CDR2 reads YYNGEE. This CDR3 has 19 amino acids. The variable domain in full, with the rest retrieved from reference TRBV9 and TRBJ2-7, is DSGVTQTPKHLITATGQRVTLRCSPRSGDLSVYWYQQSLDQGLQFLIQYYNGEERAKGNILERFSAQQFPDLHSELNLSSLELGDSALYFCASSGGLTSGRASSYEQYFGPGTRLTVT.

This clonotype was seen a handful of times. V and J are TRBV12-3 or TRBV12-4 and TRBJ1-4, with D unresolved. The V end lost 3 bases, the J end lost 0 bases, and 11 bases lay between the germline ends. The CDR3 runs to 16 residues. The CDR3 DNA follows: TGTGCCAGCAGTTTTAACTCGGGCGCAACTAATGAAAAACTGTTTTTT. The encoded protein is CASSFNSGATNEKLFF.

This clonotype has a handful of counts. The chain uses TRBV11-2 and TRBJ1-2; D is perhaps TRBD1 (6 bases). The CDR3 runs to 15 residues. Germline assignment: CDR1 SGHAT and CDR2 FQNNGV. The V end lost 5 bases, the J end lost 2 bases, and 15 bases lay between the germline ends. CDR3 bases: TGTGCCAGCAGCCGCTGGGGGCGACCCAACTATGGCTACACCTTC. The encoded protein is CASSRWGRPNYGYTF.

The chain uses TRBV12-3 or TRBV12-4 and TRBJ2-2, with D uncertain. V gave up 4 bases and J gave up 2 bases, with 14 bases separating them. The CDR3 consists of 16 residues. The CDR3 loop reads CASSYLLTGNTGELFF. The DNA for the CDR3 is TGTGCCAGCAGTTACCTCCTTACGGGTAACACCGGGGAGCTGTTTTTT.

This clonotype was detected only a few times. The chain is built from TRBV20-1 and TRBJ2-1; TRBD2 matches at 14 bases. Germline CDR1 is DFQATT and CDR2 is SNEGSKA (reference sequence). CDR3 size: 17 residues. V was clipped by 5 bases and J by 3 bases; unmatched bases: 9. The CDR3 DNA reads as TGCAGTGCTCCAGGGACTAGCGGGAGAATCATCTACAATGAGCAGTTCTTC. It is translated as CSAPGTSGRIIYNEQFF.